The 19 T cell receptor beta chains presented below share a single source sample, sequenced in a study of blood T cell repertoires in COVID-19. Some clones are missing from TCRdb's copy, which holds only in-frame ones; the method was immunoSEQ multiplex PCR. The data contain tens of thousands of clones, about nine tenths of them singletons. The specimen was peripheral blood. The receptors come from a man between 65 and 85 years old in a cohort sampled during active COVID-19.

This chain joins TRBV19 and TRBJ2-2, with TRBD2 identical over 13 bases. This CDR3 spans 16 amino acids. Germline loops: CDR1 LNHDA, CDR2 SQIVND (reference sequence). V lost 6 bases and J lost 3; bases outside the gene matches: 4. The CDR3 sequence: CASSRTSGSDTGELFF. The CDR3 DNA is TGTGCCAGTAGCCGGACTAGCGGGAGTGACACCGGGGAGCTGTTTTTT.

The chain couples TRBV20-1 to TRBJ2-3; perhaps TRBD2 as D (6 bases). Germline V gene data show CDR1 as DFQATT and CDR2 as SNEGSKA (reference sequence). This CDR3 has 10 amino acids. Trimming removed 3 bases at V and 15 bases at J, with 13 bases between. In DNA form, the CDR3 reads TGCAGTGCTAGCGGGAGATTTATATATTTT. It specifies CSASGRFIYF.

Only one count was recorded for this clone. The V gene is TRBV19, the J gene TRBJ1-2, with TRBD1 matching over 7 bases. The V gene's germline CDR1 is LNHDA and CDR2 SQIVND (reference sequence). With 8 bases clipped from V and 6 bases from J, the junction kept 12 bases outside the gene matches. The CDR3 totals 14 residues. CDR3 loop: CASQTGKRRDGYTF. The CDR3, as DNA: TGTGCCAGTCAGACAGGGAAGCGAAGGGATGGCTACACCTTC.

The rearrangement links TRBV19 to TRBJ2-3, with 8 bases that match TRBD1. Looked up from germline, CDR1 is LNHDA and CDR2 is SQIVND (reference sequence). V shed 0 bases and J 8 bases; nucleotides not matched to a gene: 7. The CDR3 extends over 15 amino acids. The DNA of the CDR3 is TGTGCCAGTAGTATAGATTCAGGGGGCTGGAGTACGCAGTATTTT. Amino acids: CASSIDSGGWSTQYF.

The CDR3 here is CASSLRSGISTDTQYF. CDR3 DNA: TGTGCCAGCAGTTTGCGTAGCGGGATAAGCACAGATACGCAGTATTTT. The genes are TRBV27 and TRBJ2-3; 8 bases match TRBD2. Germline-derived CDR1 and CDR2 are MNHEY and SMNVEV (reference sequence). CDR3 size: 16 residues. V lost 3 bases to trimming and J lost 0 bases; unmatched junction nucleotides: 5.

The chain links TRBV5-1 to TRBJ2-3; D ambiguous. CDR3 size: 17 residues. V was shortened by 4 bases and J by 1 base, with 19 bases between the two germline ends. The germline gives CDR1 SGHRS, CDR2 YFSETQ. CDR3 DNA sequence: TGCGCCAGCAGCCCCCGGGTAAGCCCGACCCGCACAGATACGCAGTATTTT. Residues: CASSPRVSPTRTDTQYF.

This clone was detected a few times. J is TRBJ2-1 and V is TRBV24-1; D may be TRBD2 (5 bases). This CDR3 has 16 residues. The V end was cut by 6 bases, the J end by 0 bases, with 14 bases between. Germline CDR1 KGHDR, CDR2 SFDVKD. Here the CDR3 DNA reads TGTGCCACCAGTCAGGCGGGCACGGGCTCCTACAATGAGCAGTTCTTC. Encoded protein: CATSQAGTGSYNEQFF.

This chain joins TRBV15 and TRBJ2-2; D remains ambiguous. The CDR3 sequence is 16 residues long. V lost 0 bases, J lost 8 bases, and 16 bases lay in between. Germline lookup yields CDR1 LNHNV and CDR2 YYDKDF (reference sequence). The CDR3 region is CATSRDRRVNGGELFF. The DNA for the CDR3 is TGTGCCACCAGCAGAGATAGACGGGTGAACGGAGGGGAGCTGTTTTTT.

The rearrangement uses TRBV25-1 and TRBJ1-5, with 7 bases matching TRBD1. The germline gives CDR1 MGHDK, CDR2 SYGVNS. Unmatched junction bases numbered 4, after V lost 3 bases and J lost 2 bases. The CDR3 extends over 15 amino acids. The CDR3 loop is CASSDPGTGNQPQHF. Written as DNA, the CDR3 is TGTGCCAGCAGTGATCCTGGGACAGGCAATCAGCCCCAGCATTTT. The complete variable domain, with remaining parts taken from reference TRBV25-1 and TRBJ1-5, reads EADIYQTPRYLVIGTGKKITLECSQTMGHDKMYWYQQDPGMELHLIHYSYGVNSTEKGDLSSESTVSRIRTEHFPLTLESARPSHTSQYLCASSDPGTGNQPQHFGDGTRLSIL.

V is TRBV2 and J is TRBJ2-2, with D perhaps matching TRBD2 (5 bases). Trimming pared 7 bases from V and 6 bases from J, leaving 15 bases between. The CDR3 covers 14 residues. Germline CDR1 reads SNHLY; CDR2 reads FYNNEI. CDR3 region: CASTTGFHPGELFF. The CDR3 nucleotides are TGTGCCAGCACTACGGGATTTCATCCCGGGGAGCTGTTTTTT. The full variable domain, its missing parts supplied by reference TRBV2 and TRBJ2-2, is EPEVTQTPSHQVTQMGQEVILRCVPISNHLYFYWYRQILGQKVEFLVSFYNNEISEKSEIFDDQFSVERPDGSNFTLKIRSTKLEDSAMYFCASTTGFHPGELFFGEGSRLTVL.

V gene TRBV5-4 combines with J gene TRBJ2-1; 12 bases map to TRBD2. The CDR3 has 17 residues. Per germline, CDR1 SGHNT and CDR2 YYREEE (reference sequence). After removal of 0 bases from V and 4 bases from J, the junction contained 5 bases not matched to a gene. The CDR3 sequence is CASSLGYLAGGYNEQFF. The CDR3 DNA is TGTGCCAGCAGCTTGGGATATCTAGCGGGAGGGTACAATGAGCAGTTCTTC.

The V and J genes are TRBV7-2 and TRBJ2-5; TRBD2 is a possible D gene (7 bases). Germline V gene data show CDR1 as SGHTA and CDR2 as FQGNSA. This CDR3 has 16 residues. V was shortened by 2 bases and J by 2 bases, with 15 bases between the two germline ends. This CDR3 reads CASSLKEGGRQETQYF. CDR3 DNA sequence: TGTGCCAGCAGCTTAAAGGAGGGGGGGCGTCAAGAGACCCAGTACTTC.

This clone came up once. This rearrangement joins TRBV5-1 to TRBJ2-2, with 11 nucleotides matching TRBD1. The CDR3 extends over 15 amino acids. The germline CDR1 and CDR2 sequences are SGHRS and YFSETQ. J gave up 4 bases and V 5 bases, and 4 bases lay outside the gene matches. The CDR3: CASRIGTGGTGELFF. CDR3 in DNA: TGCGCCAGCAGGATTGGGACAGGGGGCACCGGGGAGCTGTTTTTT.

The CDR3 DNA is TGCGCCAGCAGCCAAGATCGGAGGACTAGCCTTTCTCATACGCAGTATTTT. This gives the protein CASSQDRRTSLSHTQYF. The chain has TRBV4-1 and TRBJ2-3; 8 bases map to TRBD2. Germline V gene sequence: CDR1 MGHRA, CDR2 YSYEKL. Trimming took 0 bases from V and 7 from J; bases not matched to a gene: 12. CDR3 length: 17 residues.

CDR3 nucleotide sequence: TGTGCCAGCAGCTGGGGACGAAGCGGGGAGACCCAGTACTTC. Its translation: CASSWGRSGETQYF. The genes are TRBV5-5 and TRBJ2-5, with D perhaps matching TRBD2 (6 bases). V gave up 3 bases and J gave up 5 bases, with 14 bases separating them. There are 14 residues in the CDR3. The V gene's germline CDR1 is SGHKS and CDR2 YYEKEE (reference sequence).

The chain couples TRBV5-5 to TRBJ1-5; no firm D call. Germline V gives CDR1 SGHKS, CDR2 YYEKEE (reference sequence). Trimming removed 4 bases from V and 0 bases from J, with 17 bases in between. CDR3 size: 17 residues. The CDR3 nucleotides read TGTGCCAGCAGCCAGAGAGGGATCTGGGATAGCAATCAGCCCCAGCATTTT. The encoded protein is CASSQRGIWDSNQPQHF.

V usage is TRBV18 and J usage is TRBJ2-1; no clear D gene. Trimming shortened V by 5 bases and J by 6 bases, and 17 bases separated the two germline ends. The V gene's germline CDR1 is KGHSH and CDR2 LQKENI. This CDR3 is built from 15 residues. In DNA, the CDR3 is TGTGCCAGCTCAGCGGTAGTTAGGTTGGGCAATGAGCAGTTCTTC. This codes for CASSAVVRLGNEQFF.

Here the CDR3 DNA reads TGTGCCAGCAGTCCGTTTGACCAGGTACAAGAGACCCAGTACTTC. This codes for CASSPFDQVQETQYF. The chain combines TRBV6-5 with TRBJ2-5; no definite D call. Trimming shortened V by 5 bases and J by 2 bases, and 15 bases separated the two germline ends. CDR1 is MNHEY, CDR2 SVGAGI, per germline. The CDR3 consists of 15 residues.

J is TRBJ2-7 and V is TRBV25-1; 7 bases fit TRBD1. V lost 1 base to trimming and J lost 5 bases; unmatched junction nucleotides: 5. The length of the CDR3 is 14 residues. Germline CDR1 and CDR2: MGHDK and SYGVNS. In DNA form, the CDR3 reads TGTGCCAGCAGTGAATCTCACAGGGGTAACGAGCAGTACTTC. It is translated as CASSESHRGNEQYF.